This paragraph reports one T cell receptor beta chain. Antigen: not known. The data derive from a study of T cell responses to AZD1222 COVID-19 vaccine. Study results and caveats: Clonal diversity was possibly underestimated, and white British individuals and females predominated among donors.

Libraries were prepared by immunoSEQ multiplex PCR; TCRdb keeps only in-frame clonotypes and omits some of them. The sample lists some 110,000 clones, about nine tenths occurring once. Per germline, CDR1 SGHRS and CDR2 YFSETQ. V lost 4 bases and J lost 4; bases outside the gene matches: 11. The CDR3 is 16 amino acids. The sample consisted of peripheral blood, taken on day 0 of AZD1222 vaccination. The clonotype comes from an adult in good health. The chain has TRBV5-1 and TRBJ1-5; 7 positions match TRBD1. CDR3 region: CASSLGDSGPNQPQHF. The DNA for the CDR3 is TGCGCCAGCAGCCTTGGGGACAGCGGCCCAAATCAGCCCCAGCATTTT.